The 6 T cell receptor beta chains reported below all come from one sample, sequenced in a study of CD8+ T cells in alopecia areata. RNA was extracted and reverse transcribed into cDNA as the sequencing template. The table came from immunoSEQ multiplex PCR; TCRdb's copy has only in-frame clones and leaves some out. The table lists roughly 220,000 clones, over 60% of them singletons. Treatment in this sample: oral pan-JAK inhibitor, 5-10 mg twice daily. Specimen: CD4+ T cells sorted from blood, collected between weeks 43 and 45, from a patient treated with tofacitinib. The source of these receptors is a human donor with alopecia areata.

The J gene is TRBJ2-5, the V gene TRBV11-3, with 9 positions matching TRBD1. The CDR3 runs to 13 residues. Germline V gives CDR1 SGHNT, CDR2 YENEEA. V trimming: 5 bases; J trimming: 4 bases; junction bases outside the gene matches: 2. The CDR3 region is CASSRQGGETQYF. Written as DNA, the CDR3 is TGTGCCAGCAGCAGACAGGGGGGAGAGACCCAGTACTTC.

The genes are TRBV5-1 and TRBJ1-2, with TRBD1 as a possible D gene (6 bases). Germline V gene lookup returns CDR1 SGHRS and CDR2 YFSETQ. V lost 1 base, J lost 5 bases, and 15 bases lay in between. The CDR3 extends over 15 amino acids. The CDR3 reads CASSLQPGARYGYTF. CDR3 bases: TGCGCCAGCAGCTTGCAGCCGGGGGCCCGATATGGCTACACCTTC. Together with reference TRBV5-1 and TRBJ1-2, the CDR3 gives the full variable domain: KAGVTQTPRYLIKTRGQQVTLSCSPISGHRSVSWYQQTPGQGLQFLFEYFSETQRNKGNFPGRFSGRQFSNSRSEMNVSTLELGDSALYLCASSLQPGARYGYTFGSGTRLTVV.

The rearrangement joins TRBV29-1 to TRBJ1-3; D is perhaps TRBD1 (5 bases). CDR3 length: 14 amino acids. The ends were cut back, 3 bases at V and 2 bases at J, with 11 bases in the middle. In germline, CDR1 is SQVTM, CDR2 ANQGSEA. The CDR3 loop reads CSVEEGNAGNTIYF. The CDR3 bases are TGCAGCGTTGAGGAGGGGAACGCTGGAAACACCATATATTTT. The full variable domain, rest sourced from reference TRBV29-1 and TRBJ1-3, is SAVISQKPSRDICQRGTSLTIQCQVDSQVTMMFWYRQQPGQSLTLIATANQGSEATYESGFVIDKFPISRPNLTFSTLTVSNMSPEDSSIYLCSVEEGNAGNTIYFGEGSWLTVV.

The chain couples TRBV7-9 to TRBJ2-6; the match to TRBD1 covers 9 bases. This CDR3 spans 18 amino acids. The germline CDR1 and CDR2 sequences are SEHNR and FQNEAQ (reference sequence). With V trimmed by 5 bases and J by 0 bases, 8 bases remained unmatched. The DNA for the CDR3 is TGTGCCAGCAGCCCTCCGGGACAGGGAATCTCTGGGGCCAACGTCCTGACTTTC. Protein: CASSPPGQGISGANVLTF.

Here the CDR3 DNA reads TGTGCCACCAGCAGCCGCGGATTCGGGACAGGGGGTGCAACCTCCTACGAGCAGTACTTC. This gives the protein CATSSRGFGTGGATSYEQYF. The rearrangement links TRBV15 to TRBJ2-7; 11 bases are a match to TRBD1. V lost 3 bases and J lost 0; bases outside the gene matches: 16. The CDR3 is 20 residues long. CDR1 and CDR2 (germline): LNHNV, YYDKDF (reference sequence).

The chain couples TRBV12-5 to TRBJ2-2; D ambiguous. This CDR3 has 15 amino acids. CDR1 is LGHNT, CDR2 FRNRAP, per germline. V lost 0 bases, J lost 1 base, and 6 bases lay in between. The CDR3 DNA reads as TGTGCTAGTGGTTTGGTAGCCGGGAACACCGGGGAGCTGTTTTTT. As protein: CASGLVAGNTGELFF.